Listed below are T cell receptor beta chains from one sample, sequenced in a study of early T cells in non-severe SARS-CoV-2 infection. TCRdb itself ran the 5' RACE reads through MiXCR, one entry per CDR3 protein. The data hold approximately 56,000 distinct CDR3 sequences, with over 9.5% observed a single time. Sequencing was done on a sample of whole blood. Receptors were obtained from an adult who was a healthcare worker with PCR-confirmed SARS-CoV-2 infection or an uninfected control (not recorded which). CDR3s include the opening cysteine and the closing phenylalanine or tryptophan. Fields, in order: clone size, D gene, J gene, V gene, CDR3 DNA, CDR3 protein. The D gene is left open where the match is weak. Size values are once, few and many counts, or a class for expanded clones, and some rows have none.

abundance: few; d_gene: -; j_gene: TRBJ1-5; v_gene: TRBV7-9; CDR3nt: TGTGCCAGCAGCCATTCCAGGGTTGACCAGCCCCAGCATTTT; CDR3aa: CASSHSRVDQPQHF
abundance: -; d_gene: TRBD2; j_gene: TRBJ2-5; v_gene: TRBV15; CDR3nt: TGTGCCACCAGCAGAGGGTCGCTAGCGGGAGGGCGAGAGACCCAGTACTTC; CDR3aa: CATSRGSLAGGRETQYF
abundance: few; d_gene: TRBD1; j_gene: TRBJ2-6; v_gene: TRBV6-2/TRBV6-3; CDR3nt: TGTGCCAGCAGTCCCGTGCGACAGGGCTCTGGGGCCAACGTCCTGACTTTC; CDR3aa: CASSPVRQGSGANVLTF
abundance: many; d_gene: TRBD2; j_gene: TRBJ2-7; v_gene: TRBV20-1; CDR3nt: TGCAGTGCTAGAAACCCCCCTAGCGGAAAGTACGAGCAGTACTTC; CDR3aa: CSARNPPSGKYEQYF
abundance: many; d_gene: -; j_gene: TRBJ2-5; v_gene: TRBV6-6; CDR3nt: TGTGCCAGCAGTTCCCCCTTGAATCGGGAGACCCAGTACTTC; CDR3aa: CASSSPLNRETQYF
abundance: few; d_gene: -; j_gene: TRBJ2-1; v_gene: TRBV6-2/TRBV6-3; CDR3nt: TGTGCCAGCCTCGCCGTCGGGAGAGTGGTTGCCGAGCAGTTCTTC; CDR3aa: CASLAVGRVVAEQFF
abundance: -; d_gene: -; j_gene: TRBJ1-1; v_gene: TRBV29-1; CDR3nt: TGCAGCGTTGGTAACATCAACACTGAAGCTTTCTTT; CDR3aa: CSVGNINTEAFF
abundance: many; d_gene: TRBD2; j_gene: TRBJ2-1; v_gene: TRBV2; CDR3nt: TGTGCCAGCAGGGGAAGAGCGGGAGGTACGGATGAGCAGTTCTTC; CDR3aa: CASRGRAGGTDEQFF
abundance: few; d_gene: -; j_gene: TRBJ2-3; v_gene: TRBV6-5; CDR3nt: TGTGCCAGCAGTTACTCGATTGACCGCACAGATACGCAGTATTTT; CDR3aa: CASSYSIDRTDTQYF
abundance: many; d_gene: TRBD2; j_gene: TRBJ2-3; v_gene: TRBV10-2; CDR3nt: TGCGCCAGCAGTTTGTCTAGCGGTAAAGATACGCAGTATTTT; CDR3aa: CASSLSSGKDTQYF
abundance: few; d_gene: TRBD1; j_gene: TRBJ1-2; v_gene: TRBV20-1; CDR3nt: TGCAGTGCTAGAAGTGACAGGGGTAACAGGGACTATGGCTACACCTTC; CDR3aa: CSARSDRGNRDYGYTF
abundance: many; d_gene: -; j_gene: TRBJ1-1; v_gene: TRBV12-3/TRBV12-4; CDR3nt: TGTGCCAGCAGTTTAGGGCCTGGAGGGCCTGAAGCTTTCTTT; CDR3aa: CASSLGPGGPEAFF
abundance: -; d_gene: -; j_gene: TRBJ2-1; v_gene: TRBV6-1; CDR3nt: TGTGCCAGCAAAAGGATCCCCGCCGGGGCGGAGAATGAGCAGTTCTTC; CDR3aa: CASKRIPAGAENEQFF
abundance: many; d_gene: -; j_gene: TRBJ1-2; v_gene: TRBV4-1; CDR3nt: TGCGCCAGCAGCCTATCGACAACAAACTATGGCTACACCTTC; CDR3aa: CASSLSTTNYGYTF
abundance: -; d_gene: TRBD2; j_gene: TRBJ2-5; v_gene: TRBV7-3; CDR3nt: TGTGCCAGCAGCAAACTAGCGAATGATGAGACCCAGTACTTC; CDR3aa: CASSKLANDETQYF
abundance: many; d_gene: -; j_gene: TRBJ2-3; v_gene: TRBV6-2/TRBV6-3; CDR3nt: TGTGCCAGCAGTTACTTCCCAGATACGCAGTATTTT; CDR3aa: CASSYFPDTQYF
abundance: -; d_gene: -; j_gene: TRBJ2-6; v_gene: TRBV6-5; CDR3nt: TGTGCCAGCAGTCCCCAGGCCGGGGCCAACGTCCTGACTTTC; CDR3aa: CASSPQAGANVLTF
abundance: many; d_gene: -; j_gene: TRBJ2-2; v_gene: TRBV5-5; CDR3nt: TGTGCCAGCAGCTTGGAACAAACCGGGGAGCTGTTTTTT; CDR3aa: CASSLEQTGELFF
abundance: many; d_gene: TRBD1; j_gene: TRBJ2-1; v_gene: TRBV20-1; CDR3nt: TGCAGTGCCGGTCCCGGGACAGGGTACAATGAGCAGTTCTTC; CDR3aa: CSAGPGTGYNEQFF
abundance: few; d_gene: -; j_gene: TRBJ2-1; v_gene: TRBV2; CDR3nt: TGTGCCAGCAGGGCTAGGGGACAGGGAGAGGCTAGCGGGATCTACAATGAGCAGTTCTTC; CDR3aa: CASRARGQGEASGIYNEQFF
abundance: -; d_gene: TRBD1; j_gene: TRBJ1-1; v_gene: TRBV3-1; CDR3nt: TGTGCCAGCAGAAGTGACAGGGGATGGCCTGAAGCTTTCTTT; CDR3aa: CASRSDRGWPEAFF
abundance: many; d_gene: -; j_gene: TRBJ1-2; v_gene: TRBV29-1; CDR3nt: TGCAGCGTTGGGTTAGGCTTTAACTATGGCTACACCTTC; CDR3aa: CSVGLGFNYGYTF
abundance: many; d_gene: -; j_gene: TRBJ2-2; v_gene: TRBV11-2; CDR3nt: TGTGCCAGCAGCCCCCCAGCGACTCGACGAGGGGAGCTGTTTTTT; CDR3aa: CASSPPATRRGELFF
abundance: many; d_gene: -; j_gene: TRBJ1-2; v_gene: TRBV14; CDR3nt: TGTGCCAGCAGCCAAGGAGGAGGGGTTAACTATGGCTACACCTTC; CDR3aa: CASSQGGGVNYGYTF
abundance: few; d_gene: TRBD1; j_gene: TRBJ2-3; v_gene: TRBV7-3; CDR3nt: TGTGCCAGCAGCATCAGCCCGGGACAGGGCACAGATACGCAGTATTTT; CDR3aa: CASSISPGQGTDTQYF
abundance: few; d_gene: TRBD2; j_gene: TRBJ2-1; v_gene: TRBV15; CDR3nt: TGTGCCACCAGCAGAGAATGGGACTATCCTGAGCAGTTCTTC; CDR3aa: CATSREWDYPEQFF
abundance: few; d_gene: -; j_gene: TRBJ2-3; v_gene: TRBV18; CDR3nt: TGCGCCAGCTCACAGCGACAGGGCACAGATACGCAGTATTTT; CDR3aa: CASSQRQGTDTQYF
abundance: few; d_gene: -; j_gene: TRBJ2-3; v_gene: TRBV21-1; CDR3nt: TGTGCCAGCAGCACTCCCGGACAGTACCCTAGCACAGATACGCAGTATTTT; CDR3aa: CASSTPGQYPSTDTQYF
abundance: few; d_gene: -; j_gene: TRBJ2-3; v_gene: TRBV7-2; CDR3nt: TGTGCCAGCAGCTTAAATAGCGGCCGGCCAGATACGCAGTATTTT; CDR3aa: CASSLNSGRPDTQYF
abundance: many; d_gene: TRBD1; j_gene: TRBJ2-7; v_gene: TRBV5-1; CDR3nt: TGCGCCAGCAGCTTGGAGGGGACAGGGGGTGACGAGCAGTACTTC; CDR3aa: CASSLEGTGGDEQYF
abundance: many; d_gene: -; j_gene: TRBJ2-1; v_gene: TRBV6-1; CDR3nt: TGTGCCAGCAGTGAACAAGTCACCTTCTACAATGAGCAGTTCTTC; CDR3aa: CASSEQVTFYNEQFF
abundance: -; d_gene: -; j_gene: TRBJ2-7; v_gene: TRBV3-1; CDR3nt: TGTGCCAGCAGCCAAGGGAAAGTAGGATCCAGTTCCTACGAGCAGTACTTC; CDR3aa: CASSQGKVGSSSYEQYF
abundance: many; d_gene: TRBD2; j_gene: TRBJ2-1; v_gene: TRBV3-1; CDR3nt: TGTGCCAGCAGCCAAGTAGCGGGGAGCTTCGATGAGCAGTTCTTC; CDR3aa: CASSQVAGSFDEQFF
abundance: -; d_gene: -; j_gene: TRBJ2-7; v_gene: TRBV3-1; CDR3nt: TGTGCCAGCAGCCGGAGGCTCAGGGACGAGCAGTACTTC; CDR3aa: CASSRRLRDEQYF
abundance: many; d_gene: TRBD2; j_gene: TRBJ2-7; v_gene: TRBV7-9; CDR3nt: TGTGCCAGCACTTCTACGGGGACTAGTACCGAGCAGTACTTC; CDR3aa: CASTSTGTSTEQYF
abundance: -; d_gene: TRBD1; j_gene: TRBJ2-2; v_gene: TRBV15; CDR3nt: TGTGCCACCAGCAGAGAGGGACAGGACACCGGGGAGCTGTTTTTT; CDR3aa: CATSREGQDTGELFF
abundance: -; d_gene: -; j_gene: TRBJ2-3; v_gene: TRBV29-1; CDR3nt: TGCAGCGTTGAGTTCCGCACAGATACGCAGTATTTT; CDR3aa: CSVEFRTDTQYF
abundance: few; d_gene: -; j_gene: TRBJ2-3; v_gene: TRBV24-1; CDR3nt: TGTGCCACCAGTGATACCACAGATACGCAGTATTTT; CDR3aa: CATSDTTDTQYF
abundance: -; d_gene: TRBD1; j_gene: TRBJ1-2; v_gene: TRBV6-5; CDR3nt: TGTGCCAGCAGTTACCAATCAGGGGGCTACTATGGCTACACCTTC; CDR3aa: CASSYQSGGYYGYTF
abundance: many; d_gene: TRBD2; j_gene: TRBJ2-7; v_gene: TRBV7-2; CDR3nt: TGTGCCAGCAGCCGCCCGGGACTAACCTACGAGCAGTACTTC; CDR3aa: CASSRPGLTYEQYF
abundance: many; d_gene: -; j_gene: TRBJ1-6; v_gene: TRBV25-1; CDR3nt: TGTGCCAGCAGGGACGGGAGCTCCTATAATTCACCCCTCCACTTT; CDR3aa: CASRDGSSYNSPLHF
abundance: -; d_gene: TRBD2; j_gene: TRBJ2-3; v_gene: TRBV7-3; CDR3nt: TGTGCCAGCAGCCCGTCGCCTGGACTAGCTAGGTATTTT; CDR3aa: CASSPSPGLARYF
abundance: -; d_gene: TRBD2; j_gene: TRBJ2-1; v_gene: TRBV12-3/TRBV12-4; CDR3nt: TGTGCCAGCAGTCGGGGACTAGCGAATGAGCAGTTCTTC; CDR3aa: CASSRGLANEQFF
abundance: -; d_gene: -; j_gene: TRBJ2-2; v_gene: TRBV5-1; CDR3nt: TGCGCCAGCAGGGCAGGGGACACCGGGGAGCTGTTTTTT; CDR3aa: CASRAGDTGELFF
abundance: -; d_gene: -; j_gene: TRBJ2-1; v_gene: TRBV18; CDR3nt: TGTGCCAGCTCACCCCCGGGAGTATCCTACAATGAGCAGTTCTTC; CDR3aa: CASSPPGVSYNEQFF
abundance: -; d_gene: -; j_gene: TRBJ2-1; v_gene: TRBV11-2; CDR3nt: TGTGCCAGCTCCTCGGGGGGCCAGTCATACAATGAGCAGTTCTTC; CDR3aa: CASSSGGQSYNEQFF
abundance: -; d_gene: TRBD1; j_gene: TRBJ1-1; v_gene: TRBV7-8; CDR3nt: TGTGCCAGCAGCTCAGAAGGACAGGGGGGTACTGAAGCTTTCTTT; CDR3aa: CASSSEGQGGTEAFF
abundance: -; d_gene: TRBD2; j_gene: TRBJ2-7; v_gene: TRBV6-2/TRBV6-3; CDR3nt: TGTGCCAGCAGTTACGGAGCGGGAGGTTACGAGCAGTACTTC; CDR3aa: CASSYGAGGYEQYF
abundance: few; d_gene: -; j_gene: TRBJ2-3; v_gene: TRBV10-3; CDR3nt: TGTGCCATCAGTGAGCCTCAAACGGGGGACACAGATACGCAGTATTTT; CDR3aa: CAISEPQTGDTDTQYF
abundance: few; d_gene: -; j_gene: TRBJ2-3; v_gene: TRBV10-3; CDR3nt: TGTGCCATCAGTGCTGTCCAAGATACGCAGTATTTT; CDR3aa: CAISAVQDTQYF
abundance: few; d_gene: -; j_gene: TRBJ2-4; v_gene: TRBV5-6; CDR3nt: TGTGCCAGCAGCTTTATGGTCAGGGGAGCCAAAAACATTCAGTACTTC; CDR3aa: CASSFMVRGAKNIQYF
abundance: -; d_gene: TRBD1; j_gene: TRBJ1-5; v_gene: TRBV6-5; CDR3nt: TGTGCCAGCAGTTTAACAGGGGATCAGCCCCAGCATTTT; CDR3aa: CASSLTGDQPQHF
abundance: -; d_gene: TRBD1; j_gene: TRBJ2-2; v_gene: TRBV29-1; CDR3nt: TGCAGCGTGGACAGGGCCGGGGGAACCGGGGAGCTGTTTTTT; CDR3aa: CSVDRAGGTGELFF
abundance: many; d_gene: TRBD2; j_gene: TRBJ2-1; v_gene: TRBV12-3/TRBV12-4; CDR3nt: TGTGCCAGCAGTGAAGCGGGGGTGGTAAACAATGAGCAGTTCTTC; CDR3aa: CASSEAGVVNNEQFF
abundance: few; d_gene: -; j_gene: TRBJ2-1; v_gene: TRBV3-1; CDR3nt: TGTGCCAGCAGCCCCCCTTTCAGGGGAGGGTACAATGAGCAGTTCTTC; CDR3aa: CASSPPFRGGYNEQFF
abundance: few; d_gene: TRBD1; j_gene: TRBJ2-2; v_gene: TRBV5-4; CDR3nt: TGTGCCAGCAGCCACTGGACAGGGGGGAACACCGGGGAGCTGTTTTTT; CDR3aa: CASSHWTGGNTGELFF
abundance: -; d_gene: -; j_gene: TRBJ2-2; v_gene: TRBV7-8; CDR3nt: TGTGCCAGCAGCTCCCGGTGGACCGGGGAGCTGTTTTTT; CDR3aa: CASSSRWTGELFF
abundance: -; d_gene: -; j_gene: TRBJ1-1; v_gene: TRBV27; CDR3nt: TGTGCCAGCAGTTTGCGGAATTTGAACACTGAAGCTTTCTTT; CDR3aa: CASSLRNLNTEAFF
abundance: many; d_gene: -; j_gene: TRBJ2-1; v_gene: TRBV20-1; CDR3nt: TGCAGTGCTAGCCGTGGGCGGGGGCCCTACAATGAGCAGTTCTTC; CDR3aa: CSASRGRGPYNEQFF